A selection of T cell receptor beta chains follows, all from one sample in a study of cytomegalovirus exposure and HLA in healthy donors. The table came from immunoSEQ multiplex PCR; TCRdb's copy has only in-frame clones and leaves some out. The table has roughly 150,000 clones, about 80% seen once. The sample comprised PBMCs. The source is a man in his thirties or forties in good health and CMV-seronegative. CDR3s include the opening cysteine and the closing phenylalanine or tryptophan. D genes are given only for firm matches. Clone size is stated in some rows and not others, as once, few, many or a class when expanded.

NA	TRBV11-2	TRBJ2-7	TRBD2	CASDGGTSNSYEQYF	TGTGCCTCCGATGGAGGGACTAGCAACTCCTACGAGCAGTACTTC
NA	TRBV5-8	TRBJ2-1	TRBD1	CASSRGYAGGWNEQFF	TGTGCCAGCAGCCGGGGATATGCAGGGGGTTGGAATGAGCAGTTCTTC
NA	TRBV5-1	TRBJ2-7	TRBD1	CASTPPPGQGSYEQYF	TGCGCCAGCACCCCCCCACCGGGACAGGGCAGCTACGAGCAGTACTTC
NA	TRBV2	TRBJ1-4	NA	CASSYPLGGGEKTNEKLFF	TGTGCCAGCAGTTACCCCCTGGGGGGAGGGGAGAAAACTAATGAAAAACTGTTTTTT
NA	TRBV28	TRBJ1-2	NA	CASSLWRGSWGYTF	TGTGCCAGCAGTTTATGGCGGGGCAGCTGGGGCTACACCTTC
NA	TRBV4-1	TRBJ1-2	TRBD1	CASSRDRDYGYTF	TGCGCCAGCAGCCGGGACAGGGACTATGGCTACACCTTC
NA	TRBV7-2	TRBJ2-7	TRBD1	CASSYGTGASYEQYF	TGTGCCAGCAGTTACGGGACAGGGGCAAGCTACGAGCAGTACTTC
NA	TRBV5-4	TRBJ2-7	TRBD1	CASSPSTGGVHGQYF	TGTGCCAGCAGTCCCTCGACAGGGGGAGTCCACGGGCAGTACTTC
once	TRBV18	TRBJ2-7	TRBD1	CASSPDRAEQYF	TGTGCCAGCTCACCCGACAGGGCCGAGCAGTACTTC
NA	TRBV30	TRBJ2-4	NA	CAWSGPGRDGNIQYF	TGTGCCTGGAGTGGCCCCGGCAGAGACGGGAACATTCAGTACTTC
NA	TRBV6-5	TRBJ1-1	NA	CASTRNTEAFF	TGTGCCAGCACTCGGAACACTGAAGCTTTCTTT
NA	TRBV18	TRBJ2-5	TRBD2	CASSRASGRAVQETQYF	TGTGCCAGCTCCCGGGCTAGCGGGAGGGCCGTCCAAGAGACCCAGTACTTC
NA	TRBV30	TRBJ2-7	TRBD2	CAWTSGSLGEQYF	TGTGCCTGGACTAGCGGGAGCTTGGGCGAGCAGTACTTC
NA	TRBV28	TRBJ1-4	TRBD1	CASRPRTGIMFF	TGTGCCAGCAGGCCAAGGACAGGGATTATGTTTTTT
NA	TRBV18	TRBJ2-1	TRBD2	CASSPGGDEQFF	TGTGCCAGCTCACCAGGGGGGGATGAGCAGTTCTTC
NA	TRBV28	TRBJ2-1	TRBD2	CASREGAGVGTYNEQFF	TGTGCCTCCCGGGAAGGGGCGGGAGTAGGGACCTACAATGAGCAGTTCTTC
NA	TRBV29-1	TRBJ1-6	TRBD1	CSVRTGTGGSPLHF	TGCAGCGTTCGAACCGGGACAGGGGGCTCACCCCTCCACTTT